Following are 26 T cell receptor beta chains from one sample sequenced in a study of regulatory T cells in long-lasting Graves disease. Relying on iRepertoire HTBI primers and Arm-PCR of CDR3 regions, the team built TCR beta libraries. One entry per CDR3 protein, called by TCRdb with MiXCR from the multiplex PCR reads. The sample lists about 380,000 distinct CDR3 sequences, roughly a sixth seen once, with 22% in the top ten. Specified time point: newly diagnosed GD, antithyroid drugs for less than 3 months. The TCR library was prepared using RNA isolated from PBMCs. This specimen consisted of peripheral blood mononuclear cells (PBMCs), obtained at new diagnosis, from a patient treated with antithyroid drugs. These receptors were collected from a female donor with Graves disease.

The rearrangement uses TRBV4-3 and TRBJ2-3; D is unclear. Germline V lookup: CDR1 LGHNA, CDR2 YSLEER. Trimming left V 0 bases short and J 6 bases short, with 13 bases between. The CDR3 covers 15 residues. CDR3 loop: CASSQDRQAADTQYF. CDR3 sequence (DNA): TGCGCCAGCAGCCAAGATCGGCAGGCGGCGGATACGCAGTATTTT.

The sample holds a few counts of this clonotype. This may be a read error: a much more frequent sequence differs by one nucleotide. The chain recombines TRBV3-1 with TRBJ2-1; D gene unclear. CDR3 length equals 17 residues. The germline CDR1 and CDR2 sequences are LGHDT and YNNKEL (reference sequence). The CDR3 sequence is CVSSQIVELVANNEQFF. CDR3 bases: TGTGTCAGCAGCCAAATCGTTGAGCTAGTAGCAAACAATGAGCAGTTCTTC.

This clonotype has a handful of counts. This chain connects TRBV2 to TRBJ1-1; D uncertain. V lost 4 bases, J lost 8 bases, and 11 bases lay in between. CDR3 length equals 12 residues. Germline V CDR1 and CDR2: SNHLY, FYNNEI. CDR3 nucleotide sequence: TGTGCCAGCAGTGTTTTTCTAGGGGAAGCTTTCTTT. It codes for CASSVFLGEAFF. The full variable domain, its missing parts supplied by reference TRBV2 and TRBJ1-1, is EPEVTQTPSHQVTQMGQEVILRCVPISNHLYFYWYRQILGQKVEFLVSFYNNEISEKSEIFDDQFSVERPDGSNFTLKIRSTKLEDSAMYFCASSVFLGEAFFGQGTRLTVV.

Ten or more counts support this clonotype. This chain links TRBV5-1 with TRBJ2-1; D not resolved. The germline V gene has CDR1 SGHRS and CDR2 YFSETQ. Trimming left V 2 bases short and J 2 bases short, with 8 bases between. This CDR3 comprises 14 residues. CDR3 DNA: TGCGCCAGCAGCTTCCGGAAAACCTACAATGAGCAGTTCTTC. This encodes CASSFRKTYNEQFF.

Ten or more counts support this clonotype. The chain has TRBV11-2 and TRBJ2-2, with D uncertain. The ends were cut back, 1 base at V and 1 base at J, with 10 bases in the middle. The CDR3 has 16 amino acids. In germline, CDR1 is SGHAT, CDR2 FQNNGV. CDR3 in DNA: TGTGCCAGCAGCTTAGGCGTGACTGGGAACACCGGGGAGCTGTTTTTT. Translating gives CASSLGVTGNTGELFF.

Remarks on this clonotype: An end of the junction differs from the germline gene, which may be a read error. Here the CDR3 DNA reads TGTGCCAACAGTACGACCCGCAGGGGGCCCCTTGCCTCTGGAAACACCATATATTTT. Its protein is CANSTTRRGPLASGNTIYF. This rearrangement joins TRBV27 to TRBJ1-3, with 8 positions matching TRBD1. The CDR3 totals 19 residues. The V gene's germline CDR1 is MNHEY and CDR2 SMNVEV (reference sequence).

The J gene is TRBJ1-1, the V gene TRBV7-9, with 7 bases that match TRBD1. The CDR3 runs 14 residues. Germline CDR1 and CDR2: SEHNR and FQNEAQ (reference sequence). The J segment lost 3 bases and the V segment lost 6 bases, leaving 7 bases of the junction unmatched. The CDR3 coding sequence is TGTGCCAGCAGACCCGGGACAGAGGACACTGAAGCTTTCTTT. This sequence encodes CASRPGTEDTEAFF.

This clonotype came up a few times. The J gene is TRBJ2-1, the V gene TRBV7-3; the match to TRBD1 covers 12 bases. This CDR3 contains 17 residues. Trimming removed 4 bases from V and 6 bases from J; junction bases left unmatched: 10. Germline V lookup: CDR1 SGHTA, CDR2 FQGTGA. The CDR3 DNA reads as TGTGCCAGCAGCTACTATCCGGGACAGGGGGCGGGCAATGAGCAGTTCTTC. It translates to CASSYYPGQGAGNEQFF. The full variable domain, in which reference TRBV7-3 and TRBJ2-1 provide the parts outside the CDR3, is GAGVSQTPSNKVTEKGKYVELRCDPISGHTALYWYRQSLGQGPEFLIYFQGTGAADDSGLPNDRFFAVRPEGSVSTLKIQRTERGDSAVYLCASSYYPGQGAGNEQFFGPGTRLTVL.

This clonotype was found many times. J is TRBJ2-3 and V is TRBV2; D unresolved. This CDR3 contains 14 residues. The V end lost 0 bases, the J end lost 0 bases, and 4 bases lay between the germline ends. Per the germline V gene, CDR1 is SNHLY and CDR2 is FYNNEI. For the CDR3, the DNA is TGTGCCAGCAGTGAAGCTTCTAGCACAGATACGCAGTATTTT. Amino acids: CASSEASSTDTQYF.

This clonotype came up many times. The V and J genes are TRBV6-1 and TRBJ2-1; weak D call: TRBD2 (6 bases). CDR1 and CDR2 (germline): MNHNS, SASEGT. V lost 8 bases and J lost 10, with 15 bases in between. CDR3 length: 12 amino acids. In nucleotides, the CDR3 is TGTGCCAGCCTCGATCTAGCGCCAGAGCAGTTCTTC. Translated: CASLDLAPEQFF.

A remark on this clonotype: One junction end disagrees with the germline gene, perhaps due to a read error. The chain has TRBV7-9 and TRBJ1-1; D might be TRBD1 (5 bases). Looked up from germline, CDR1 is SEHNR and CDR2 is FQNEAQ (reference sequence). This CDR3 spans 14 amino acids. The CDR3 region is CASGLSGQNTEAFF. The CDR3 DNA sequence: TGTGCCAGCGGCTTATCCGGACAGAACACTGAAGCTTTCTTT.

Ten or more counts support this clonotype. V gene TRBV7-8 combines with J gene TRBJ2-2, with a weak D call TRBD1 (5 bases). Between the trimmed V and J ends, which lost 1 base and 2 bases, there was a span of 8 bases. From germline, CDR1 is SGHVS and CDR2 FQNEAQ. This CDR3 is 15 amino acids long. CDR3 nucleotides: TGTGCCAGCAGCTTAGGACAGTTAAACACCGGGGAGCTGTTTTTT. Translated: CASSLGQLNTGELFF.

V and J are TRBV10-3 and TRBJ2-4, with TRBD1 as a possible D gene (6 bases). V lost 10 bases and J 0 bases, leaving 13 bases between the germline ends. The CDR3 is 14 residues long. Germline V gene sequence: CDR1 ENHRY, CDR2 SYGVKD. The CDR3 bases are TGTGCCAGTCAGGACAGCCTAGCCAAAAACATTCAGTACTTC. Protein product: CASQDSLAKNIQYF.

This clonotype was counted many times. The J gene is TRBJ1-4, the V gene TRBV2; D perhaps matches TRBD1 (5 bases). V lost 2 bases to trimming and J lost 3 bases, with 16 bases between them. This CDR3 region has 17 residues. Germline V gene lookup returns CDR1 SNHLY and CDR2 FYNNEI. The CDR3, as DNA: TGTGCCAGCAGTGAAATGGGGGTACTCGTATCTAATGAAAAACTGTTTTTT. It encodes CASSEMGVLVSNEKLFF. The variable domain in full, with the rest retrieved from reference TRBV2 and TRBJ1-4, is EPEVTQTPSHQVTQMGQEVILRCVPISNHLYFYWYRQILGQKVEFLVSFYNNEISEKSEIFDDQFSVERPDGSNFTLKIRSTKLEDSAMYFCASSEMGVLVSNEKLFFGSGTQLSVL.

Ten or more counts support this clonotype. V is TRBV7-2 and J is TRBJ2-3; 12 bases fit TRBD2. Germline values: CDR1 SGHTA, CDR2 FQGNSA. This CDR3 is built from 16 residues. The trim removed 5 bases at V and 5 bases at J, leaving 8 bases unmatched. This CDR3 is CASSERLAGVVDTQYF. The DNA of the CDR3 is TGTGCCAGCAGCGAAAGACTAGCGGGAGTGGTAGATACGCAGTATTTT.

As concerns this clonotype: A read error is possible here, since a much larger clone lies one base away. The chain combines TRBV6-1 with TRBJ2-2; the D gene is possibly TRBD1 (6 bases). Per germline, CDR1 MNHNS and CDR2 SASEGT. The length of the CDR3 is 18 residues. Trimming took off 4 bases at V and 0 bases at J, with 18 bases between the two ends. CDR3 amino acids: CASSAPIKRTANTGELFF. CDR3 sequence (DNA): TGTGCCAGCAGTGCGCCTATCAAGAGGACAGCGAACACCGGGGAGCTGTTTTTT.

The count of this clonotype is one. The chain employs TRBV2 and TRBJ2-1, with 16 bases matching TRBD2. The CDR3 totals 13 residues. V lost 5 bases and J lost 15; bases outside the gene matches: 4. Germline loops: CDR1 SNHLY, CDR2 FYNNEI. The CDR3 loop reads CASSSGLAGGTFF. The CDR3 bases are TGTGCCAGCAGTTCGGGACTAGCGGGGGGGACGTTCTTC.

This clonotype was observed many times. V and J are TRBV9 and TRBJ2-7, with 9 bases matching TRBD2. Trimming removed 3 bases from V and 5 bases from J; junction bases left unmatched: 6. The germline CDR1 and CDR2 sequences are SGDLS and YYNGEE. The CDR3 is made up of 14 amino acids. For the CDR3, the DNA is TGTGCCAGCAGCGGACGACTAGCGGTCGACGAGCAGTACTTC. Translated: CASSGRLAVDEQYF.

This clonotype was found a few times. The genes are TRBV27 and TRBJ2-3; 9 bases match TRBD1. The junction had 9 bases not matched to a gene; V was cut back by 2 bases and J by 3 bases. There are 17 residues in the CDR3. Germline CDR1 reads MNHEY; CDR2 reads SMNVEV (reference sequence). CDR3 nucleotides: TGTGCCAGCAGTTTACTCCCCCGGGACAGGGCAACAGATACGCAGTATTTT. Protein sequence: CASSLLPRDRATDTQYF.

This clonotype was picked up many times. This chain joins TRBV20-1 and TRBJ2-7, with 9 bases that match TRBD2. Germline CDR1 is DFQATT and CDR2 is SNEGSKA (reference sequence). With 1 base clipped from V and 1 base from J, the junction kept 5 bases outside the gene matches. The CDR3 length is 15 residues. CDR3 DNA: TGCAGTGCTAGAGTCCCTAGCGGGGTTTCCTACGAGCAGTACTTC. Its translation: CSARVPSGVSYEQYF.

This clonotype appeared many times. The CDR3 spells CASSLFPELMNTEAFF. The CDR3 nucleotides read TGTGCCAGCAGCTTATTCCCAGAACTCATGAACACTGAAGCTTTCTTT. This sequence joins TRBV7-8 and TRBJ1-1; D gene unclear. Trimming cost V 2 bases and J 0 bases, with 13 bases left between them. Germline assignment: CDR1 SGHVS and CDR2 FQNEAQ. The CDR3 covers 16 residues.

In this sample, this clonotype turned up many times. This chain joins TRBV12-5 and TRBJ1-4; weak D call: TRBD1 (6 bases). V was pared by 4 bases and J by 0 bases, with 12 bases between. Per germline, CDR1 LGHNT and CDR2 FRNRAP. The CDR3 covers 16 residues. DNA for the CDR3: TGTGCTAGTGGTTCCGGGACACACACAACTAATGAAAAACTGTTTTTT. Encoded protein: CASGSGTHTTNEKLFF.

This clonotype was found many times. The chain has TRBV28 and TRBJ2-3; TRBD1 aligns across 11 bases. CDR3 size: 16 residues. Trimming removed 5 bases from V and 4 bases from J; junction bases left unmatched: 8. CDR1 MDHEN and CDR2 SYDVKM come from the germline V gene. The CDR3 DNA follows: TGTGCCAGCAGTCCGCTTGGACAGGGGGCCTCAGATACGCAGTATTTT. Protein product: CASSPLGQGASDTQYF. Full variable domain (missing parts from reference TRBV28 and TRBJ2-3): DVKVTQSSRYLVKRTGEKVFLECVQDMDHENMFWYRQDPGLGLRLIYFSYDVKMKEKGDIPEGYSVSREKKERFSLILESASTNQTSMYLCASSPLGQGASDTQYFGPGTRLTVL.

This clonotype was recorded at least ten times. The rearrangement uses TRBV20-1 and TRBJ2-3; possibly TRBD1 for D (8 bases). This CDR3 contains 15 residues. V gave up 6 bases and J gave up 3 bases, with 19 bases separating them. Germline values: CDR1 DFQATT, CDR2 SNEGSKA (reference sequence). Here the CDR3 reads CSAVKTGEGTDTQYF. The CDR3 nucleotides are TGCAGTGCGGTAAAGACAGGGGAGGGTACAGATACGCAGTATTTT.

This clonotype was detected only once. CDR3 sequence reads: CASSLEWSSYNSPLHF. The CDR3 DNA sequence: TGCGCCAGCAGCTTGGAGTGGAGCTCCTATAATTCACCCCTCCACTTT. The chain carries TRBV5-1 and TRBJ1-6; D not resolved. The V end was cut by 0 bases, the J end by 0 bases, with 7 bases between. Per the germline V gene, CDR1 is SGHRS and CDR2 is YFSETQ. This CDR3 has 16 residues. The variable domain in full, with the rest retrieved from reference TRBV5-1 and TRBJ1-6, is KAGVTQTPRYLIKTRGQQVTLSCSPISGHRSVSWYQQTPGQGLQFLFEYFSETQRNKGNFPGRFSGRQFSNSRSEMNVSTLELGDSALYLCASSLEWSSYNSPLHFGNGTRLTVT.

This clonotype was counted at least ten times. V usage is TRBV12-3 or TRBV12-4 and J usage is TRBJ2-5, with TRBD2 matching 10 bases. The CDR3 covers 15 residues. Losses at the gene ends were 2 bases for V and 4 bases for J; bases not matched to a gene: 4. The CDR3 is CASSLLAGDRETQYF. Written as DNA, the CDR3 is TGTGCCAGCAGTTTACTAGCGGGAGATAGAGAGACCCAGTACTTC.